Included here is one TCR beta chain sequence, with context. This sample is drawn from a study of T cell responses to AZD1222 COVID-19 vaccine. TCRdb's copy holds only in-frame clones and misses some; the assay was immunoSEQ multiplex PCR. The profile shows about 140,000 clones, about 93% of them singletons. Sample: peripheral blood, taken 28 days after the second AZD1222 dose. The clonotype originates from an adult who received the AZD1222 COVID-19 vaccine.

CDR3 in DNA: TGTGCCAGTAGTATCCCAGGACAGAGGGCGGGCTACACCTTC. This sequence encodes CASSIPGQRAGYTF. The chain recombines TRBV19 with TRBJ1-2; maybe TRBD1 (6 bases). The V gene's germline CDR1 is LNHDA and CDR2 SQIVND (reference sequence). CDR3 length equals 14 residues. The germline V and J ends were trimmed by 3 bases and 8 bases, with 16 bases remaining between them.